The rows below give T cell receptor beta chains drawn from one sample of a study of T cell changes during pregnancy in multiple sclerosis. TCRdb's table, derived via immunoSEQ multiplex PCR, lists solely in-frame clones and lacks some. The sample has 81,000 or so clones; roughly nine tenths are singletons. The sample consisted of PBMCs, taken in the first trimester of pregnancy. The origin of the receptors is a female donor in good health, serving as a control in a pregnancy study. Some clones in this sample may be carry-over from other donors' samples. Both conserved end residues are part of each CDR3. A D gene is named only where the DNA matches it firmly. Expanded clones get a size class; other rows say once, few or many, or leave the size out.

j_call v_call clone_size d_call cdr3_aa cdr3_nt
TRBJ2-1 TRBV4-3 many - CASSQDVQNNEQFF TGCGCCAGCAGCCAAGATGTCCAGAACAATGAGCAGTTCTTC
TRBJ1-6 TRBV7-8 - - CASSLFPGQPLHF TGTGCCAGCAGCTTATTTCCAGGGCAGCCCCTCCACTTT
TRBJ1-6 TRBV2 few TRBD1 CASSGHRGYNSPLHF TGTGCCAGCAGTGGACACAGGGGTTATAATTCACCCCTCCACTTT
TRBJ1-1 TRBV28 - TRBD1 CASRTPGQGTVWNTEAFF TGTGCCAGCAGGACTCCGGGACAGGGCACCGTTTGGAACACTGAAGCTTTCTTT
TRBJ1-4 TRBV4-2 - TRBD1 CASSQLTGVDEKLFF TGTGCCAGCAGCCAACTGACAGGGGTGGACGAAAAACTGTTTTTT
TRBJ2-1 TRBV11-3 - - CASSLAYSAGRRNEQFF TGTGCCAGCAGCTTAGCTTATTCGGCGGGACGGCGCAATGAGCAGTTCTTC
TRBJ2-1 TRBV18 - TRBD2 CASSPPGLGYNEQFF TGTGCCAGCTCACCACCGGGACTAGGCTACAATGAGCAGTTCTTC
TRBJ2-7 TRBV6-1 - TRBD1 CASGDRSRYEQYF TGTGCCAGCGGGGACAGGTCCCGGTACGAGCAGTACTTC
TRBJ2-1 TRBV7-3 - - CASSTSTSSYNEQFF TGTGCCAGCAGCACCTCGACTAGCTCCTACAATGAGCAGTTCTTC
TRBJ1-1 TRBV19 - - CASSIGGGLGTEAFF TGTGCCAGTAGTATAGGCGGGGGCCTAGGCACTGAAGCTTTCTTT
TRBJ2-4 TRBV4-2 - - CASSQVGSGNLAKNIQYF TGTGCCAGCAGCCAAGTGGGATCAGGGAATCTAGCCAAAAACATTCAGTACTTC
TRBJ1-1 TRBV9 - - CASSVGSMNTEAFF TGTGCCAGCAGCGTGGGCAGCATGAACACTGAAGCTTTCTTT
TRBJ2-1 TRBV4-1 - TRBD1 CASSLGQGSYNEQFF TGCGCCAGCAGCTTGGGACAGGGAAGCTACAATGAGCAGTTCTTC
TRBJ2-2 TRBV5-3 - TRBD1 CARSPPGQGLNTGELFF TGTGCCAGAAGCCCCCCGGGACAGGGCCTGAACACCGGGGAGCTGTTTTTT
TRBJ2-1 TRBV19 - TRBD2 CASRPRGGIYNEQFF TGTGCCAGTAGGCCTCGGGGGGGGATATACAATGAGCAGTTCTTC
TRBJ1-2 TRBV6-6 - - CASSSSRSGYTF TGTGCCAGCAGCTCTTCGAGGTCGGGCTACACCTTC
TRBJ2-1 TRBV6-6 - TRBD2 CASSYSQREGDNEQFF TGTGCCAGCAGTTACTCTCAGCGGGAGGGAGACAATGAGCAGTTCTTC
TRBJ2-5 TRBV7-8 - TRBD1 CASSKPGQGFWETQYF TGTGCCAGCAGCAAACCGGGACAGGGCTTCTGGGAGACCCAGTACTTC
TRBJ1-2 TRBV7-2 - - CASSLGGAVSKNYGYTF TGTGCCAGCAGCTTGGGGGGGGCGGTCAGTAAGAACTATGGCTACACCTTC
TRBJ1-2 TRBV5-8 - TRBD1 CASNLKRGQGYGYTF TGTGCCAGCAACCTAAAACGGGGACAGGGCTATGGCTACACCTTC
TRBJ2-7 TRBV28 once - CASSPIPDEQYF TGTGCCAGCAGTCCTATTCCGGACGAGCAGTACTTC
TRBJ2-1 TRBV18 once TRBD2 CASSPKLADYNEQFF TGTGCCAGCTCACCGAAACTAGCGGACTACAATGAGCAGTTCTTC
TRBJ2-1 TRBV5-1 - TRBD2 CASSPDGLAASDEQFF TGCGCCAGCAGCCCCGACGGACTAGCGGCTTCGGATGAGCAGTTCTTC
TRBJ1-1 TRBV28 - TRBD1 CASSPFHLPRTGMNTEAFF TGTGCCAGCAGTCCCTTCCACCTCCCCCGGACAGGCATGAACACTGAAGCTTTCTTT
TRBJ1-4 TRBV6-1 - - CASRAARNEKLFF TGTGCCAGCAGGGCCGCCCGTAATGAAAAACTGTTTTTT
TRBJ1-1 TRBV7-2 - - CASSSGAEAFF TGTGCCAGCAGCTCGGGGGCTGAAGCTTTCTTT
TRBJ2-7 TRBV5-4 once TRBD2 CASSSRGSGSLYF TGTGCCAGCAGCTCGCGGGGTAGCGGGAGTCTGTACTTC
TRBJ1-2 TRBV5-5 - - CASSLEPVTPGYTF TGTGCCAGCAGCTTGGAGCCCGTAACCCCCGGCTACACCTTC
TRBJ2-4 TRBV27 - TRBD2 CASTQTSGGNIQYF TGTGCCAGCACCCAGACTAGCGGGGGAAACATTCAGTACTTC
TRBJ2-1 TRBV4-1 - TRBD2 CASSQIGLAGYNEQFF TGCGCCAGCAGCCAAATAGGTCTAGCGGGCTACAATGAGCAGTTCTTC
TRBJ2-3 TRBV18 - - CASSRLSEVGTDTQYF TGTGCCAGCTCACGACTCTCAGAAGTCGGCACAGATACGCAGTATTTT
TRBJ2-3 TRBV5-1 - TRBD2 CASSLGMQAGDWPDTQYF TGCGCCAGCAGCTTGGGTATGCAAGCGGGAGATTGGCCAGATACGCAGTATTTT
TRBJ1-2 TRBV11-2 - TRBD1 CASSDTNRGRFGYTF TGTGCCAGCAGCGATACAAACAGGGGGCGGTTTGGCTACACCTTC
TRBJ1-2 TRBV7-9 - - CASSLGGLWTF TGTGCCAGCAGCTTAGGAGGGCTCTGGACCTTC
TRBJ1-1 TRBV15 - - CATSRTSNTEAFF TGTGCCACCAGCAGGACTTCGAACACTGAAGCTTTCTTT
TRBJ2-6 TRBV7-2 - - CAGVDGGTSGANVLTF TGTGCCGGAGTAGACGGAGGAACTTCTGGGGCCAACGTCCTGACTTTC
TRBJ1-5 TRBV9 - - CASSLDAAHVGQPQHF TGTGCCAGCAGCCTGGATGCGGCCCACGTAGGTCAGCCCCAGCATTTT
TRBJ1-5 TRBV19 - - CASSELREGDQPQHF TGTGCCAGTAGCGAACTCCGCGAGGGCGATCAGCCCCAGCATTTT
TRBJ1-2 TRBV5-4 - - CASSLTANYGYTF TGTGCCAGCAGCTTGACAGCTAACTATGGCTACACCTTC
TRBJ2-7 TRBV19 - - CASTPGEYSYEQYF TGTGCCAGTACGCCCGGGGAATATTCCTACGAGCAGTACTTC
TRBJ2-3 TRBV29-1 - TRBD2 CSVSGTDTDTQYF TGCAGCGTGAGCGGGACGGACACAGATACGCAGTATTTT
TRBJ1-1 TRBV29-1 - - CSDKQGMRTEAFF TGCAGCGATAAACAGGGTATGAGAACTGAAGCTTTCTTT
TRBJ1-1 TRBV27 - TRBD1 CASSLESQGARLNTEAFF TGTGCCAGCAGTTTGGAGTCACAGGGGGCCAGGTTGAACACTGAAGCTTTCTTT
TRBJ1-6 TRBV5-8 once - CASSLRDTESPLHF TGTGCCAGCAGCTTGAGGGACACGGAGTCACCCCTCCACTTT
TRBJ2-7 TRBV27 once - CASSPTPTLANEQYF TGTGCCAGCAGCCCGACCCCCACGCTAGCGAACGAGCAGTACTTC
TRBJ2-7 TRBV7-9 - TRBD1 CASSLDRSSYEQYF TGTGCCAGCAGCTTGGACAGGAGTTCTTACGAGCAGTACTTC
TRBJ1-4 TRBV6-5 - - CASSYLTGEKLFF TGTGCCAGCAGTTACCTAACGGGTGAAAAACTGTTTTTT
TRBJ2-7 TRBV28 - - CASSRSGSFREQYF TGTGCCAGCAGTCGTAGCGGATCCTTTCGCGAGCAGTACTTC
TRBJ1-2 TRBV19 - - CASSTPDLGREVGYTF TGTGCCAGTAGTACCCCTGACTTGGGAAGGGAGGTTGGCTACACCTTC
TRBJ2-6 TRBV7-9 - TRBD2 CASSLRELAGPGANVLTF TGTGCCAGCAGCTTAAGGGAGCTAGCGGGGCCTGGGGCCAACGTCCTGACTTTC
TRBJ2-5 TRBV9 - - CASSVAGEETQYF TGTGCCAGCAGCGTAGCAGGGGAAGAGACCCAGTACTTC
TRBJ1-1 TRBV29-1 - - CSVRQVRAEAFF TGCAGCGTGAGACAGGTGAGAGCTGAAGCTTTCTTT
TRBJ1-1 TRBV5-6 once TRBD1 CASSRDRENTEAFF TGTGCCAGCAGCAGGGACAGGGAGAACACTGAAGCTTTCTTT
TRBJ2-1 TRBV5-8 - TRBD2 CASSLWVRTSGSNEQFF TGTGCCAGCAGCTTGTGGGTCCGGACTAGCGGGTCGAATGAGCAGTTCTTC
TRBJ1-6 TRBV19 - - CASSIDRGNSPLHF TGTGCCAGTAGTATAGACAGGGGAAATTCACCCCTCCACTTT
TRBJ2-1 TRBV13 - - CASSLGHAFF TGTGCCAGCAGCCTGGGGCATGCGTTCTTC
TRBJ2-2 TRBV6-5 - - CASSFVWQNTGELFF TGTGCCAGCAGTTTTGTTTGGCAGAACACCGGGGAGCTGTTTTTT
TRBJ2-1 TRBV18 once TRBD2 CASSPRTSSYNEQFF TGTGCCAGCTCACCACGGACTAGCAGTTACAATGAGCAGTTCTTC